Given below is one T cell receptor beta chain in context. Measured with immunoSEQ multiplex PCR; TCRdb has only the in-frame clones, and not every one. Here the sample spans more than 75,000 clones, around 80% being singletons. Trimming took 4 bases from V and 0 from J, leaving 11 bases between them. The CDR3 has 16 amino acids. Germline V gives CDR1 SGDLS, CDR2 YYNGEE. The sample belongs to a study of control samples from healthy donors and cancer patients. This chain uses TRBV9 with TRBJ2-6; D tentatively reads TRBD1 or TRBD2 (5 bases each). What was sequenced was blood. This TCR derives from a woman in her 30s in good health. This CDR3 is CASSPGPVSGANVLTF. The CDR3 DNA follows: TGTGCCAGCAGCCCGGGACCTGTCTCTGGGGCCAACGTCCTGACTTTC.